This passage covers 17 T cell receptor beta chains from one sample sequenced in a study of technical replicates of blood from several donors listed by TCRdb under 2017. Library preparation used the immunoSEQ multiplex PCR assay. Imported from immuneACCESS, the table was reduced by TCRdb to in-frame sequences with V and J called. These copies leave out some clones; in studies compared against another copy, an unresolved V gene accounts for under half, and the cause of the remainder is not known. Across this sample there are about 83,000 clones, with around 90% seen only once. The ten top clones hold about 0.27% of the sample. The specimen sequenced was T cells isolated from PBMCs. These receptors came from a human donor in good health.

This sequence joins TRBV6-5 and TRBJ1-2, with D unresolved. CDR3 size: 12 residues. V dropped 2 bases and J dropped 7 bases, with 8 bases sitting between them. Looked up from germline, CDR1 is MNHEY and CDR2 is SVGAGI. The CDR3 DNA sequence: TGTGCCAGCAGTTACCCGGGAGTTGGCTACACCTTC. Its translation: CASSYPGVGYTF.

This clone was observed once. The chain employs TRBV4-1 and TRBJ2-2; TRBD1 might be the D (5 bases). The CDR3 extends over 18 amino acids. The germline CDR1 and CDR2 sequences are MGHRA and YSYEKL. Trimming shortened V by 4 bases and J by 0 bases, and 18 bases separated the two germline ends. The CDR3: CASSLPQAREANTGELFF. The DNA for the CDR3 is TGCGCCAGCAGCCTACCACAGGCCAGGGAAGCGAACACCGGGGAGCTGTTTTTT.

This chain links TRBV10-3 with TRBJ2-3; the match to TRBD2 covers 12 bases. CDR3 length: 16 amino acids. Germline trimming cut 5 bases from V and 2 bases from J; bases unmatched to any gene: 5. Germline CDR1 and CDR2: ENHRY and SYGVKD. CDR3 amino acids: CAISRLAGDLTDTQYF. CDR3 DNA: TGTGCCATCAGTAGACTAGCGGGGGACCTCACAGATACGCAGTATTTT.

This clone was seen a single time. The CDR3 region is CASSLSAQNYEQYF. The CDR3 region has the DNA TGTGCCAGCAGTTTATCCGCACAGAACTACGAGCAGTACTTC. The rearrangement joins TRBV28 to TRBJ2-7; D gene unclear. From germline, CDR1 is MDHEN and CDR2 SYDVKM. This CDR3 spans 14 amino acids. Deletions cut 1 base from V and 3 bases from J, with 10 bases between.

This sequence joins TRBV6-1 and TRBJ1-1, with D tentatively TRBD1 (6 bases). The V and J ends lost 7 bases and 5 bases respectively, with 17 bases between them. Germline V gives CDR1 MNHNS, CDR2 SASEGT. The CDR3 has 14 residues. The chain's CDR3 is CASNPGGGLTEAFF. The CDR3 DNA reads TGTGCCAGCAACCCGGGGGGGGGCTTAACTGAAGCTTTCTTT.

The chain combines TRBV30 with TRBJ1-6; D is unclear. Trimming cost V 0 bases and J 7 bases, with 13 bases left between them. The CDR3 extends over 15 amino acids. In germline, CDR1 is GTSNPN, CDR2 SVGIG (reference sequence). Here the CDR3 DNA reads TGTGCCTGGAGTGTCCGGGGAGTTGAGAATTCACCCCTCCACTTT. Translation gives CAWSVRGVENSPLHF.

V and J are TRBV5-8 and TRBJ2-2; the match to TRBD2 covers 8 bases. With V trimmed by 4 bases and J by 1 base, 9 bases remained unmatched. Germline CDR1 SGHTS, CDR2 YDEGEE. There are 17 residues in the CDR3. The DNA for the CDR3 is TGTGCCAGCAGCCCCAGAGGCGGGGGGTGGAACACCGGGGAGCTGTTTTTT. This encodes CASSPRGGGWNTGELFF.

The rearrangement joins TRBV5-1 to TRBJ2-2, with TRBD1 matching over 8 bases. Germline CDR1 and CDR2: SGHRS and YFSETQ. Germline trimming cut 5 bases from V and 6 bases from J; bases unmatched to any gene: 12. This CDR3 contains 16 residues. The CDR3 DNA sequence: TGCGCCAGCAGGACGATAAGCCGGACAGGGTCCGGGGAGCTGTTTTTT. Its protein is CASRTISRTGSGELFF. Drawing the rest from reference TRBV5-1 and TRBJ2-2, the complete variable domain is KAGVTQTPRYLIKTRGQQVTLSCSPISGHRSVSWYQQTPGQGLQFLFEYFSETQRNKGNFPGRFSGRQFSNSRSEMNVSTLELGDSALYLCASRTISRTGSGELFFGEGSRLTVL.

The J gene is TRBJ2-4, the V gene TRBV19; a possible D gene is TRBD2 (6 bases). Trimming pared 4 bases from V and 0 bases from J, leaving 16 bases between. Looked up from germline, CDR1 is LNHDA and CDR2 is SQIVND (reference sequence). This CDR3 is 17 amino acids long. In DNA, the CDR3 is TGTGCCAGTAGTACCGGGACTTATAAATTAGCCAAAAACATTCAGTACTTC. Translated: CASSTGTYKLAKNIQYF.

The J gene is TRBJ1-1, the V gene TRBV11-3; TRBD1 agrees at 11 bases. V lost 1 base and J lost 4; bases outside the gene matches: 2. The CDR3 covers 15 residues. In germline, CDR1 is SGHNT, CDR2 YENEEA. As DNA, the CDR3 is TGTGCCAGCAGCTTAGCGGGGACAGGGGGCACTGAAGCTTTCTTT. It is translated as CASSLAGTGGTEAFF.

The chain employs TRBV7-2 and TRBJ1-5, with D hard to call. The CDR3 spans 17 residues. In germline, CDR1 is SGHTA, CDR2 FQGNSA. V was pared by 5 bases and J by 2 bases, with 19 bases between. The CDR3 DNA reads TGTGCCAGCAGCCTCGCCTTGGCCTCCTCTGGCAATCAGCCCCAGCATTTT. Its protein product is CASSLALASSGNQPQHF.

CDR3 coding DNA: TGTGCCAGCAGCGAAACGGGGGGTACCTACGAGCAGTACTTC. Protein product: CASSETGGTYEQYF. The chain combines TRBV9 with TRBJ2-7; 7 bases agree with TRBD2. V lost 3 bases to trimming and J lost 2 bases; unmatched junction nucleotides: 5. Germline V gives CDR1 SGDLS, CDR2 YYNGEE. The CDR3 extends over 14 amino acids.

The chain recombines TRBV6-5 with TRBJ2-7; D perhaps matches TRBD1 (6 bases). The CDR3 totals 13 residues. Germline V gives CDR1 MNHEY, CDR2 SVGAGI. V lost 10 bases and J 3 bases, leaving 16 bases between the germline ends. In DNA form, the CDR3 reads TGTGCCACCTTGGTTCCAGGGGTCTACGAGCAGTACTTC. Amino acid sequence: CATLVPGVYEQYF.

V and J are TRBV5-6 and TRBJ2-1; D possibly corresponds to TRBD1 (6 bases). CDR1 is SGHDT, CDR2 YYEEEE, per germline. Trimming removed 4 bases at V and 10 bases at J, with 15 bases between. The CDR3 is 13 amino acids. This chain's CDR3 is CASSQGTLKEQFF. The CDR3 region has the DNA TGTGCCAGCAGCCAGGGGACCTTAAAGGAGCAGTTCTTC. Combining the CDR3 with reference TRBV5-6 and TRBJ2-1 gives the whole variable domain DAGVTQSPTHLIKTRGQQVTLRCSPKSGHDTVSWYQQALGQGPQFIFQYYEEEERQRGNFPDRFSGHQFPNYSSELNVNALLLGDSALYLCASSQGTLKEQFFGPGTRLTVL.

The CDR3 reads CASSEDAETTYEQYF. The CDR3 bases are TGTGCCAGCAGTGAAGATGCGGAAACCACCTACGAGCAGTACTTC. The chain carries TRBV25-1 and TRBJ2-7; D call uncertain. The CDR3 has 15 amino acids. Germline CDR1 and CDR2: MGHDK and SYGVNS. V lost 2 bases and J lost 2, with 13 bases in between.

The V and J genes are TRBV7-6 and TRBJ2-4, with 7 nucleotides matching TRBD1. V shed 5 bases and J 0 bases; nucleotides not matched to a gene: 7. The CDR3 loop spans 16 amino acids. Germline V CDR1 and CDR2: SGHVS, FNYEAQ. This chain's CDR3 is CASSAYRDRAKNIQYF. The DNA of the CDR3 is TGTGCCAGCAGCGCCTACCGGGACAGAGCCAAAAACATTCAGTACTTC.

This clone showed up just a few times. V is TRBV7-9 and J is TRBJ1-2, with D tentatively TRBD1 (6 bases). Trimming left V 1 base short and J 4 bases short, with 10 bases between. The CDR3 spans 14 residues. Germline V gives CDR1 SEHNR, CDR2 FQNEAQ (reference sequence). CDR3 bases: TGTGCCAGCAGCTTAGATGACAGGTTCTATGGCTACACCTTC. This gives the protein CASSLDDRFYGYTF.